This T cell receptor (beta chain) was documented in a study of CD8 T cells in ankylosing spondylitis. There are 10 residues in the CDR3. V shed 7 bases and J shed 9 bases, with 10 bases lying between them. CDR1 and CDR2 from the germline V gene are SQVTM and ANQGSEA. TCRdb independently ran MiXCR on the 5' RACE reads; one entry per CDR3 protein. Of 300,000 to 400,000 distinct CDR3 sequences listed, roughly 22% were seen once; the top ten hold less than 15%. This clonotype was counted a few times. The clonotype originates from a male donor with ankylosing spondylitis or in good health (not recorded which). V gene TRBV29-1 combines with J gene TRBJ2-1; the D is unclear. The specimen was blood, either unsorted or a sorted T cell fraction (not recorded which). The CDR3 sequence: CSGSWGEQFF. As DNA, the CDR3 is TGCAGCGGATCGTGGGGTGAGCAGTTCTTC.